This passage covers 22 T cell receptor beta chains from one sample sequenced in a study of CD8+ T cells in alopecia areata. RNA was isolated and reverse transcribed to cDNA, the sequencing template. Clones were sequenced by immunoSEQ multiplex PCR, and TCRdb holds only the in-frame ones, with some missing. The sample gives some 190,000 clones, approximately 60% of which show up once; around 0.7% is in the top ten. The treatment: oral pan-JAK inhibitor, 5-10 mg twice daily. This sample comprised CD4+ T cells sorted from blood, obtained at week 4, from a patient treated with tofacitinib. The receptors were gathered from a human donor with alopecia areata.

V usage is TRBV5-1 and J usage is TRBJ2-3; no clear D. V lost 2 bases and J lost 3, with 7 bases in between. Germline V gene lookup returns CDR1 SGHRS and CDR2 YFSETQ. The CDR3 extends over 13 amino acids. CDR3 sequence reads: CASSFAITDTQYF. Written as DNA, the CDR3 is TGCGCCAGCAGCTTCGCTATTACAGATACGCAGTATTTT.

The genes are TRBV5-1 and TRBJ1-2, with no clear D. The V and J ends lost 0 bases and 0 bases respectively, with 6 bases between them. The germline V gene has CDR1 SGHRS and CDR2 YFSETQ. This CDR3 has 14 residues. CDR3 nucleotide sequence: TGCGCCAGCAGCTTGGACACGCCTAACTATGGCTACACCTTC. Its translation is CASSLDTPNYGYTF. The complete variable domain, with remaining parts taken from reference TRBV5-1 and TRBJ1-2, reads KAGVTQTPRYLIKTRGQQVTLSCSPISGHRSVSWYQQTPGQGLQFLFEYFSETQRNKGNFPGRFSGRQFSNSRSEMNVSTLELGDSALYLCASSLDTPNYGYTFGSGTRLTVV.

The sample holds a few counts of this clone. This chain connects TRBV5-4 to TRBJ2-7; D not certain. Trimming took off 4 bases at V and 2 bases at J, with 13 bases between the two ends. CDR1 is SGHNT, CDR2 YYREEE, per germline (reference sequence). The CDR3 has 14 amino acids. The CDR3 reads CASSQVLNTYEQYF. The CDR3 nucleotides read TGTGCCAGCAGCCAAGTACTAAATACCTACGAGCAGTACTTC.

The chain combines TRBV29-1 with TRBJ2-7, with D unclear. CDR1 SQVTM and CDR2 ANQGSEA come from the germline V gene. This CDR3 is 14 amino acids long. V lost 4 bases and J 6 bases, leaving 19 bases between the germline ends. CDR3 loop: CSVGMAQQSGEQYF. The CDR3 nucleotides read TGCAGCGTTGGGATGGCCCAGCAGTCTGGCGAGCAGTACTTC.

This sequence joins TRBV7-3 and TRBJ2-5; D gene unclear. The germline V gene encodes CDR1 SGHTA and CDR2 FQGTGA. The V gene lost 5 bases and the J gene lost 5 bases, with 12 bases spanning the gap. This CDR3 spans 13 amino acids. In nucleotides, the CDR3 is TGTGCCAGCAGCCCGTCTAGTAAGGAGACCCAGTACTTC. Translated: CASSPSSKETQYF.

This clone was observed a handful of times. The V call is TRBV7-9, the J call TRBJ2-5; tentatively, D is TRBD1 (5 bases). The CDR3 loop spans 14 amino acids. Trimming cost V 3 bases and J 2 bases, with 10 bases left between them. Germline CDR1 reads SEHNR; CDR2 reads FQNEAQ (reference sequence). The CDR3 sequence is CASSFRVGQETQYF. The DNA for the CDR3 is TGTGCCAGCAGCTTCAGGGTTGGACAAGAGACCCAGTACTTC.

This chain joins TRBV7-3 and TRBJ2-1, with TRBD1 as a possible D gene (6 bases). V was cut by 3 bases and J by 7 bases, with 10 bases left in between. The CDR3 spans 13 residues. The germline gives CDR1 SGHTA, CDR2 FQGTGA. The CDR3: CASSFLRGNEQFF. The CDR3 bases are TGTGCCAGCAGCTTCCTAAGGGGGAATGAGCAGTTCTTC.

In its sample, this clone was seen a few times. The rearrangement uses TRBV19 and TRBJ2-7; 7 nucleotides agree with TRBD2. Germline-derived CDR1 and CDR2 are LNHDA and SQIVND (reference sequence). V was pared by 6 bases and J by 2 bases, with 10 bases of the junction left unmatched. This CDR3 is built from 15 residues. The CDR3: CASSPRSGTTYEQYF. Written as DNA, the CDR3 is TGTGCCAGTAGCCCAAGAAGCGGGACCACCTACGAGCAGTACTTC.

The CDR3 is CATSRNRFSASGANVLTF. The DNA for the CDR3 is TGTGCCACCAGCAGAAACAGGTTCTCGGCTTCTGGGGCCAACGTCCTGACTTTC. The chain employs TRBV15 and TRBJ2-6; perhaps TRBD1 as D (5 bases). Germline V gene sequence: CDR1 LNHNV, CDR2 YYDKDF (reference sequence). The CDR3 runs 18 residues. Trimming pared 2 bases from V and 1 base from J, leaving 15 bases between.

The chain combines TRBV4-2 with TRBJ1-1; D unresolved. V lost 0 bases and J 1 base, leaving 9 bases between the germline ends. CDR3 length: 15 amino acids. The germline CDR1 and CDR2 sequences are LGHNA and YNFKEQ. This CDR3 reads CASSQDKGTNTEAFF. The DNA for the CDR3 is TGTGCCAGCAGCCAAGATAAGGGAACGAACACTGAAGCTTTCTTT.

J is TRBJ1-3 and V is TRBV30; unclear D gene. The CDR3 contains 15 residues. V was pared by 3 bases and J by 0 bases, with 12 bases between. In germline, CDR1 is GTSNPN, CDR2 SVGIG (reference sequence). As DNA, the CDR3 is TGTGCCTGGAGGAACTCCCCGAGCTCTGGAAACACCATATATTTT. Translation: CAWRNSPSSGNTIYF.

This chain joins TRBV6-1 and TRBJ2-3; D remains ambiguous. The CDR3 has 12 residues. Germline loops: CDR1 MNHNS, CDR2 SASEGT. V lost 5 bases to trimming and J lost 9 bases, with 12 bases between them. The CDR3 protein is CASSMTPRTQYF. CDR3 in DNA: TGTGCCAGCAGTATGACCCCGCGAACGCAGTATTTT.

This clone showed up just a few times. The chain recombines TRBV2 with TRBJ2-1, with 8 bases lining up with TRBD2. Germline CDR1 is SNHLY and CDR2 is FYNNEI. The CDR3 consists of 15 residues. Trimming took 4 bases from V and 6 from J; bases not matched to a gene: 8. The CDR3 sequence: CASSAEGLEGNEQFF. DNA of the CDR3: TGTGCCAGCAGTGCCGAGGGACTAGAAGGCAATGAGCAGTTCTTC. Complete variable domain (other parts from reference TRBV2 and TRBJ2-1): EPEVTQTPSHQVTQMGQEVILRCVPISNHLYFYWYRQILGQKVEFLVSFYNNEISEKSEIFDDQFSVERPDGSNFTLKIRSTKLEDSAMYFCASSAEGLEGNEQFFGPGTRLTVL.

The V gene is TRBV5-1, the J gene TRBJ2-3, with no clear D. CDR3 length equals 13 residues. V lost 4 bases and J 4 bases, leaving 10 bases between the germline ends. In germline, CDR1 is SGHRS, CDR2 YFSETQ. The CDR3 coding sequence is TGCGCCAGCAGCCTCGGACCGTCAGATACGCAGTATTTT. As protein: CASSLGPSDTQYF.

V and J are TRBV2 and TRBJ2-6, with D perhaps matching TRBD1 (5 bases). Looked up from germline, CDR1 is SNHLY and CDR2 is FYNNEI. V lost 2 bases and J lost 1, with 18 bases in between. The CDR3 spans 19 residues. The CDR3 nucleotides are TGTGCCAGCAGTGAACGCCAGGGTAGGGCTACGTCTGGGGCCAACGTCCTGACTTTC. Translating gives CASSERQGRATSGANVLTF.

The chain has TRBV25-1 and TRBJ2-5; 9 bases match TRBD2. The CDR3 loop spans 14 amino acids. V shed 4 bases, J shed 5 bases, and the junction held 5 bases outside the gene matches. CDR1 is MGHDK and CDR2 is SYGVNS in the germline V gene. This chain's CDR3 is CASSATSGLETQYF. The CDR3, as DNA: TGTGCCAGCAGTGCCACTAGCGGGCTGGAGACCCAGTACTTC.

The genes are TRBV29-1 and TRBJ1-1; no firm D call. The CDR3 totals 13 residues. Per germline, CDR1 SQVTM and CDR2 ANQGSEA. V gave up 2 bases and J gave up 1 base, with 8 bases separating them. This CDR3 is CSVELGGNTEAFF. In DNA form, the CDR3 reads TGCAGCGTTGAATTAGGCGGGAACACTGAAGCTTTCTTT.

V and J are TRBV29-1 and TRBJ1-3; TRBD1 matches 8 bases. The CDR3 is 17 residues long. J gave up 0 bases and V 7 bases, and 14 bases lay outside the gene matches. In germline, CDR1 is SQVTM, CDR2 ANQGSEA. The CDR3, as DNA: TGCAGCGCCACCGCCGTGACAGGGGACTACTCTGGAAACACCATATATTTT. Translating gives CSATAVTGDYSGNTIYF.

The CDR3 protein is CSAELEQYF. CDR3 DNA sequence: TGCAGTGCCGAACTGGAGCAGTACTTC. V is TRBV20-1 and J is TRBJ2-5; D remains ambiguous. The CDR3 has 9 residues. V lost 6 bases and J lost 11, with 10 bases in between. The V gene's germline CDR1 is DFQATT and CDR2 SNEGSKA (reference sequence).

J is TRBJ2-3 and V is TRBV6-5, with 8 bases fitting TRBD2. The germline V gene has CDR1 MNHEY and CDR2 SVGAGI. Trimming took 8 bases from V and 1 from J; bases not matched to a gene: 2. The CDR3 runs to 13 residues. Here the CDR3 DNA reads TGTGCCAGCGGGCGGGGGGGCACAGATACGCAGTATTTT. It specifies CASGRGGTDTQYF.

The J gene is TRBJ1-1, the V gene TRBV6-5; tentative D call: TRBD1 (5 bases). Between the trimmed V and J ends, which lost 7 bases and 2 bases, there was a span of 14 bases. This CDR3 is built from 14 residues. Germline loops: CDR1 MNHEY, CDR2 SVGAGI. The chain's CDR3 is CASTIAQGNTEAFF. CDR3 bases: TGTGCCAGCACCATCGCCCAGGGCAACACTGAAGCTTTCTTT.

CDR3 region: CATMRTASMGGYTF. CDR3 coding DNA: TGTGCCACAATGCGGACTGCTTCAATGGGTGGCTACACCTTC. The chain uses TRBV6-5 and TRBJ1-2, with unresolved D. V was trimmed by 10 bases and J by 7 bases, leaving 22 bases between them. The CDR3 loop spans 14 amino acids. CDR1 MNHEY and CDR2 SVGAGI come from the germline V gene.